This paragraph reports one TCR beta chain. V was cut by 0 bases and J by 3 bases, with 9 bases left in between. Germline V lookup: CDR1 KGHSH, CDR2 LQKENI. This CDR3 is 15 amino acids long. The data were produced by immunoSEQ multiplex PCR, yet TCRdb's version contains in-frame clones alone and is incomplete. The table shows 400,000 to 600,000 clones, with around 79% occurring only once. This sample is drawn from a study of shared clonotypes between healthy human individuals. This sequence originates from a woman in her 40s in good health. Some clones in this sample may be carry-over from other donors' samples. Sequencing was done on a sample of PBMCs. The rearrangement uses TRBV18 and TRBJ1-5, with D unresolved. CDR3 sequence (DNA): TGTGCCAGCTCACCACCGAGCAGTCCCAATCAGCCCCAGCATTTT. Its protein product is CASSPPSSPNQPQHF.